These 26 T cell receptor beta chains were all obtained from the same sample, sequenced in a study of cytomegalovirus exposure and HLA in healthy donors. The PCR was carried out with 60 Vbeta primers and 13 Jbeta primers. This table comes from immunoSEQ multiplex PCR, and its TCRdb copy is limited to in-frame clones, with some not included. Its table records about 130,000 clones. Sequencing was performed on PBMCs. The receptors shown here come from a man in his forties or fifties in good health and CMV-seronegative.

The rearrangement links TRBV5-4 to TRBJ2-7; 7 bases map to TRBD1. This CDR3 has 14 amino acids. Germline lookup yields CDR1 SGHNT and CDR2 YYREEE (reference sequence). V shed 4 bases and J 3 bases; nucleotides not matched to a gene: 7. The CDR3 here is CASSPGTELYEQYF. CDR3 sequence (DNA): TGTGCCAGCAGCCCAGGGACAGAGCTCTACGAGCAGTACTTC.

CDR3 region: CASSFSPPNTEAFF. CDR3 bases: TGCGCCAGCAGCTTCAGTCCTCCAAACACTGAAGCTTTCTTT. The chain carries TRBV5-1 and TRBJ1-1, with D unresolved. This CDR3 contains 14 residues. Germline CDR1 SGHRS, CDR2 YFSETQ. V was trimmed by 2 bases and J by 2 bases, leaving 10 bases between them.

The chain combines TRBV5-1 with TRBJ2-5, with 8 positions matching TRBD2. Judging by the DNA end, TRBJ2-7 fits better; the J call may be wrong. This CDR3 comprises 13 residues. Germline loops: CDR1 SGHRS, CDR2 YFSETQ. The CDR3 loop is CASREAGAYEQYF. CDR3 DNA: TGCGCCAGCAGGGAAGCGGGAGCCTACGAGCAGTACTTC.

The chain has TRBV4-1 and TRBJ1-5; perhaps TRBD1 as D (6 bases). Germline V gene sequence: CDR1 MGHRA, CDR2 YSYEKL. V was trimmed by 9 bases and J by 4 bases, leaving 7 bases between them. This CDR3 has 11 residues. CDR3 DNA: TGCGCCAGACAGGGAAATCAGCCCCAGCATTTT. The encoded protein is CARQGNQPQHF.

This chain joins TRBV25-1 and TRBJ2-3; the D gene is possibly TRBD1 (5 bases). The germline CDR1 and CDR2 sequences are MGHDK and SYGVNS. This CDR3 has 14 residues. With 4 bases removed from V and 8 bases from J, the gap between germline ends came to 16 bases. Written as DNA, the CDR3 is TGTGCCAGCAGTGTTCCAAGCAGGGCGGCTACGCAGTATTTT. As protein: CASSVPSRAATQYF.

The rearrangement uses TRBV11-3 and TRBJ2-6, with D perhaps matching TRBD1 (5 bases). This CDR3 has 17 residues. From germline, CDR1 is SGHNT and CDR2 YENEEA. Trimming pared 10 bases from V and 4 bases from J, leaving 23 bases between. The CDR3: CATSPRTRAAGANVLTF. CDR3 sequence (DNA): TGTGCCACTTCCCCCAGGACCAGGGCTGCAGGGGCCAACGTCCTGACTTTC.

The chain has TRBV10-3 and TRBJ2-5; 9 positions match TRBD1. The J call may be incorrect, as the DNA end agrees better with TRBJ2-7. Germline CDR1 reads ENHRY; CDR2 reads SYGVKD. The CDR3 has 15 residues. The CDR3 reads CAISDSGTGTYEQYF. DNA of the CDR3: TGTGCCATCAGTGATTCCGGGACAGGGACCTACGAGCAGTACTTC.

The chain links TRBV30 to TRBJ2-7; 7 bases are a match to TRBD1. Germline V gene data show CDR1 as GTSNPN and CDR2 as SVGIG (reference sequence). The CDR3 has 14 residues. J lost 3 bases, V lost 0 bases, and 5 bases had no gene match. In DNA form, the CDR3 reads TGTGCCTGGAGTGTCGGGGACAGCCTCTACGAGCAGTACTTC. Its translation is CAWSVGDSLYEQYF.

V is TRBV7-2 and J is TRBJ2-1; 8 bases agree with TRBD2. The CDR3 has 14 residues. The germline gives CDR1 SGHTA, CDR2 FQGNSA. V lost 7 bases and J lost 7; bases outside the gene matches: 9. CDR3 sequence (DNA): TGTGCCAGCACCAGGTCGCGGGAGGTAAATGAGCAGTTCTTC. Translating it yields CASTRSREVNEQFF.

The V call is TRBV30, the J call TRBJ1-5; the D gene is possibly TRBD1 (6 bases). CDR1 is GTSNPN and CDR2 is SVGIG in the germline V gene (reference sequence). V was clipped by 2 bases and J by 6 bases, with 11 bases between them. The CDR3 runs to 13 residues. The CDR3 DNA reads TGTGCCTGGAGTACGCGGGGGCTTCAGCCCCAGCATTTT. It translates to CAWSTRGLQPQHF.

The gene calls are TRBV4-1 and TRBJ1-2; 9 bases match TRBD1. After removal of 4 bases from V and 4 bases from J, the junction contained 10 bases not matched to a gene. This CDR3 comprises 16 residues. Germline CDR1 reads MGHRA; CDR2 reads YSYEKL. The CDR3 reads CASSPLPDRGGYGYTF. CDR3 DNA sequence: TGCGCCAGCAGCCCCCTCCCGGACAGGGGCGGCTATGGCTACACCTTC.

This chain uses TRBV5-6 with TRBJ2-1; TRBD1 might be the D (5 bases). Trimming left V 5 bases short and J 7 bases short, with 19 bases between. Germline CDR1 reads SGHDT; CDR2 reads YYEEEE. This CDR3 has 15 residues. The CDR3 nucleotides read TGTGCCAGCAGAGTGTCCAGGGCATTTGTGAATGAGCAGTTCTTC. It translates to CASRVSRAFVNEQFF. Full variable domain (remainder filled in from reference TRBV5-6 and TRBJ2-1): DAGVTQSPTHLIKTRGQQVTLRCSPKSGHDTVSWYQQALGQGPQFIFQYYEEEERQRGNFPDRFSGHQFPNYSSELNVNALLLGDSALYLCASRVSRAFVNEQFFGPGTRLTVL.

The gene calls are TRBV4-1 and TRBJ2-6, with unresolved D. V lost 9 bases and J 0 bases, leaving 6 bases between the germline ends. The CDR3 loop spans 13 amino acids. CDR1 and CDR2 (germline): MGHRA, YSYEKL. For the CDR3, the DNA is TGCGCCAGTAAAAACTCTGGGGCCAACGTCCTGACTTTC. Encoded protein: CASKNSGANVLTF.

This rearrangement joins TRBV13 to TRBJ1-2, with D possibly matching TRBD1 (6 bases). The CDR3 runs to 13 residues. Trimming took off 0 bases at V and 4 bases at J, with 6 bases between the two ends. Germline-derived CDR1 and CDR2 are PRHDT and FYEKMQ (reference sequence). CDR3 sequence: CASSLGRGYGYTF. The CDR3 DNA reads as TGTGCCAGCAGCTTAGGCAGGGGCTATGGCTACACCTTC.

The chain recombines TRBV7-9 with TRBJ2-1; 9 bases are a match to TRBD2. With 6 bases clipped from V and 5 bases from J, the junction kept 8 bases outside the gene matches. The CDR3 has 15 residues. Germline CDR1 reads SEHNR; CDR2 reads FQNEAQ (reference sequence). The CDR3 coding sequence is TGTGCCAGCAGTTTACGACTAGCGGTCCACAATGAGCAGTTCTTC. It yields the protein CASSLRLAVHNEQFF.

J is TRBJ2-5 and V is TRBV9; 7 nucleotides match TRBD2. The germline V gene encodes CDR1 SGDLS and CDR2 YYNGEE. This CDR3 has 16 residues. With 0 bases clipped from V and 4 bases from J, the junction kept 9 bases outside the gene matches. This CDR3 is CASSVVAGVASETQYF. CDR3 nucleotides: TGTGCCAGCAGCGTAGTGGCGGGAGTAGCCTCAGAGACCCAGTACTTC.

This chain joins TRBV11-3 and TRBJ1-3; a possible D gene is TRBD1 (6 bases). CDR3 size: 14 residues. V was trimmed by 5 bases and J by 7 bases, leaving 15 bases between them. CDR1 and CDR2 (germline): SGHNT, YENEEA. CDR3 sequence reads: CASSRDMVANTIYF. CDR3 in DNA: TGTGCCAGCAGCCGGGACATGGTGGCGAACACCATATATTTT.

V gene TRBV11-2 combines with J gene TRBJ1-1; no firm D call. CDR3 size: 15 residues. The ends were cut back, 7 bases at V and 6 bases at J, with 21 bases in the middle. Germline CDR1 SGHAT, CDR2 FQNNGV. CDR3 in DNA: TGTGCCAGCACCCCCTCCCCGGGTAGAATGGCTGAAGCTTTCTTT. Translation: CASTPSPGRMAEAFF.

The genes are TRBV21-1 and TRBJ2-7; the tabulated D call, TRBD1, remains unverified against the DNA. TRBV21-1 is assigned pseudogene status. CDR3 length: 20 residues. The CDR3 nucleotides are TGTGCCAGCAGCAAAGGTTCCCCCCAGAATCACAGGGAGATTAGGGGCGAGCAGTACTTC. It codes for CASSKGSPQNHREIRGEQYF.

The chain joins TRBV2 to TRBJ1-3; TRBD1 might be the D (5 bases). The V end was cut by 4 bases, the J end by 2 bases, with 9 bases between. The CDR3 spans 14 residues. Germline loops: CDR1 SNHLY, CDR2 FYNNEI. The CDR3 sequence is CASSVRVAGNTIYF. DNA of the CDR3: TGTGCCAGCAGTGTCAGGGTAGCTGGAAACACCATATATTTT.

V usage is TRBV5-1 and J usage is TRBJ1-1; weak D call: TRBD1 (5 bases). Germline V gene data show CDR1 as SGHRS and CDR2 as YFSETQ. The CDR3 consists of 15 residues. The germline V and J ends were trimmed by 0 bases and 5 bases, with 14 bases remaining between them. DNA of the CDR3: TGCGCCAGCAGCTTGGACGGGGGGGTGGTAACTGAAGCTTTCTTT. Its translation is CASSLDGGVVTEAFF. The whole variable domain, filled in from reference TRBV5-1 and TRBJ1-1, reads KAGVTQTPRYLIKTRGQQVTLSCSPISGHRSVSWYQQTPGQGLQFLFEYFSETQRNKGNFPGRFSGRQFSNSRSEMNVSTLELGDSALYLCASSLDGGVVTEAFFGQGTRLTVV.

CDR3 in DNA: TGTGCCAGCAGTGACACAGGACAGCGGCGGACCTACGAGCAGTACTTC. Translating gives CASSDTGQRRTYEQYF. The rearrangement links TRBV25-1 to TRBJ2-7, with D maybe TRBD1 (6 bases). From germline, CDR1 is MGHDK and CDR2 SYGVNS. With 3 bases removed from V and 2 bases from J, the gap between germline ends came to 17 bases. CDR3 length: 16 residues.

This chain joins TRBV19 and TRBJ1-5; perhaps TRBD1 as D (5 bases). The CDR3 totals 16 residues. V lost 8 bases and J 3 bases, leaving 20 bases between the germline ends. Germline V gene sequence: CDR1 LNHDA, CDR2 SQIVND (reference sequence). CDR3 DNA sequence: TGTGCCAGTGGAAGCCAGGGAACGAGGTTCAATCAGCCCCAGCATTTT. As protein: CASGSQGTRFNQPQHF.

The chain is built from TRBV9 and TRBJ1-1; D is unclear. Between the trimmed V and J ends, which lost 0 bases and 4 bases, there was a span of 19 bases. The CDR3 is 17 amino acids. Germline V lookup: CDR1 SGDLS, CDR2 YYNGEE. The CDR3 nucleotides are TGTGCCAGCAGCGTAGGATCAGGCCCTGAGCGGAGCACTGAAGCTTTCTTT. This translates into CASSVGSGPERSTEAFF.

V usage is TRBV27 and J usage is TRBJ2-5; 7 bases line up with TRBD1. V lost 6 bases and J lost 9; bases outside the gene matches: 13. The CDR3 contains 14 residues. Germline V lookup: CDR1 MNHEY, CDR2 SMNVEV (reference sequence). The CDR3 DNA follows: TGTGCCAGCAGGCAAAACTATGAGGGGGCTTCCCAGTACTTC. Translated, it gives CASRQNYEGASQYF.

This sequence joins TRBV7-9 and TRBJ1-1; D is undetermined. V lost 5 bases and J lost 1, with 11 bases in between. The CDR3 sequence is 14 residues long. Germline assignment: CDR1 SEHNR and CDR2 FQNEAQ (reference sequence). In DNA, the CDR3 is TGTGCCAGCAGCCGCACATCCCAGAACACTGAAGCTTTCTTT. It codes for CASSRTSQNTEAFF.